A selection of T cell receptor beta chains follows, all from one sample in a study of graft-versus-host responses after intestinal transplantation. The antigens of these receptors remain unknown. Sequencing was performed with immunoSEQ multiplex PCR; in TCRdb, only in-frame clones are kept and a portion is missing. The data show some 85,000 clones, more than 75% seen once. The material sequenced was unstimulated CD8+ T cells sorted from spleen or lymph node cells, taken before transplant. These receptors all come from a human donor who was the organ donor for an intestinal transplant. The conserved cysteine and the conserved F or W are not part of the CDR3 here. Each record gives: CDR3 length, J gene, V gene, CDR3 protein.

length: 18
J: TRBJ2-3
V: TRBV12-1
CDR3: ASSPRGTEISQQVTDTQY

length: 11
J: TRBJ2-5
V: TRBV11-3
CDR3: ASSKRGQETQY

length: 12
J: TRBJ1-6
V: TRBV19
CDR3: ASSIKGIYSPLH

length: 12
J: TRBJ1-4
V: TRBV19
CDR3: ASKGVRLYEKLF

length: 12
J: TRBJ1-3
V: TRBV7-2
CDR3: ASSVSPSGNTIY

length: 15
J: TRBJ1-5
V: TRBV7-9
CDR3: ASSSTGGGQINQPQH

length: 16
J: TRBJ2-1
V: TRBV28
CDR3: ASSITAGTSGPNNEQF

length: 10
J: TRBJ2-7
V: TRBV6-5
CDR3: ASRDGGYEQY

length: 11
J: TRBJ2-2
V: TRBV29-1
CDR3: SVENQNTGELF

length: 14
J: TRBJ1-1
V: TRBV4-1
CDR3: ASSHTVGSMNTEAF

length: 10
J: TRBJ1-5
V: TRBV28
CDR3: ASSDGNQPQH

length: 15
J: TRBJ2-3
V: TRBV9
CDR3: ASSPVKTSVGTDTQY

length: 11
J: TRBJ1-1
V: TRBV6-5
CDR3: ASSLDRNTEAF

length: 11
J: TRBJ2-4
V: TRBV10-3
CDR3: ASRSLAKNIQY

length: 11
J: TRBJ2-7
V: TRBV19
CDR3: ASSVTEGYEQY

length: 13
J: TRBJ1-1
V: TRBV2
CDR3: ARQVNGGVGTEAF

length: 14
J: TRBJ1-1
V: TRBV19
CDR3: ASSIGNRYWNTEAF

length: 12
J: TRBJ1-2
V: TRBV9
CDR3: ASSAVTLPYGYT

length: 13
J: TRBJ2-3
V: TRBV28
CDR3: ASTSLVGGADTQY

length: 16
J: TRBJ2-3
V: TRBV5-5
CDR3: ASSPGLAGTTSTDTQY

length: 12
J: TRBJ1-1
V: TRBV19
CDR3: ASTRGHLNTEAF

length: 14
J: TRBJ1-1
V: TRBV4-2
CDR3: ASSQDVGQGGTEAF

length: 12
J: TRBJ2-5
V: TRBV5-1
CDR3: ASSLIGVLETQY

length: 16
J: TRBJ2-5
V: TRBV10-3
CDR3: AISGEGLAGSSQETQY

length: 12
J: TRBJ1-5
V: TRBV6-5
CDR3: ASTGTGDFFPQH

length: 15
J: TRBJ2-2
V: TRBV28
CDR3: ASSFERTGVPIGELF

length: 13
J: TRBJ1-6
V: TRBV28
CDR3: ASSLQGPPGSPLH

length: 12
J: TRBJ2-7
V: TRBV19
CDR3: ASSIVGASYEQY

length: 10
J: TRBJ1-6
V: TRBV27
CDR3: ASGTGGSPLH

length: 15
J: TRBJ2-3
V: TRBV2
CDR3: ASAGTSGGRGTDTQY

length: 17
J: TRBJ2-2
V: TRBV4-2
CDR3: ASSQDLLDKLPNTGELF

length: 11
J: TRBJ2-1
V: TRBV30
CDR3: AWKDRLYNEQF

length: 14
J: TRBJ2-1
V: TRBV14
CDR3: ASSQEGKSSYNEQF

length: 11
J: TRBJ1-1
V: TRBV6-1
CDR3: ASSEAGHTEAF

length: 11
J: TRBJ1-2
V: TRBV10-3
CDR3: ARRQGLNYGYT

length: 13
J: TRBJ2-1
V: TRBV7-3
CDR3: ASSLGQNSYNEQF

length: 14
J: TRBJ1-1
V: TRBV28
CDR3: AGSNLPGQMNTEAF

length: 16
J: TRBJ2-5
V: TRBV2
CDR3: ASSGFRRGTTTQETQY

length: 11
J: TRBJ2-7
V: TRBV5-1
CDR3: ASSLRLSYEQY

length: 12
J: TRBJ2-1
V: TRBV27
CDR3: ASRLAGPYNEQF

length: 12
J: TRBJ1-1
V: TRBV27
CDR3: ASSPTGGGTEAF

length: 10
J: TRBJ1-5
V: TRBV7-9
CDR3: ASSLWNQPQH

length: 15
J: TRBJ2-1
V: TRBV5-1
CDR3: ASSFRDRYDSRNEQF

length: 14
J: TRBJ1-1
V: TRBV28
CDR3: ASSLTTGSHYTEAF

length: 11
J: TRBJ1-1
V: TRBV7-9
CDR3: ASSAIRDTEAF